The 24 T cell receptor beta chains reported below all come from one sample, sequenced in a study of blood T cell repertoires in COVID-19. Data came from immunoSEQ multiplex PCR; TCRdb stores just in-frame clones and leaves some out. Of approximately 75,000 clones listed, around 72% are singletons. Sequenced: peripheral blood. The source is a human donor with acute or convalescent COVID-19. The donor label of this sample is uncertain.

For this clone: Compared with germline, one end of the junction differs, possibly owing to a read error. V and J are TRBV30 and TRBJ1-2; D remains ambiguous. CDR3 size: 13 residues. Germline-derived CDR1 and CDR2 are GTSNPN and SVGIG (reference sequence). CDR3 amino acids: CAWSSLRNYGYTF. CDR3 coding DNA: TGCGCCTGGAGCTCGCTACGAAACTATGGCTACACCTTC.

The chain joins TRBV5-1 to TRBJ1-5; TRBD1 aligns across 7 bases. Unmatched junction bases numbered 4, after V lost 0 bases and J lost 4 bases. Germline V gene lookup returns CDR1 SGHRS and CDR2 YFSETQ. CDR3 size: 15 residues. The DNA for the CDR3 is TGCGCCAGCAGCTTGGGTACAGGGGAGAATCAGCCCCAGCATTTT. It encodes CASSLGTGENQPQHF. Complete variable domain (other parts from reference TRBV5-1 and TRBJ1-5): KAGVTQTPRYLIKTRGQQVTLSCSPISGHRSVSWYQQTPGQGLQFLFEYFSETQRNKGNFPGRFSGRQFSNSRSEMNVSTLELGDSALYLCASSLGTGENQPQHFGDGTRLSIL.

CDR3 amino acids: CASSGQTANTGELFF. CDR3 DNA sequence: TGTGCCAGCAGCGGACAGACTGCGAACACCGGGGAGCTGTTTTTT. The V gene is TRBV5-4, the J gene TRBJ2-2, with D perhaps matching TRBD1 (6 bases). V was shortened by 4 bases and J by 0 bases, with 10 bases between the two germline ends. This CDR3 contains 15 residues. The germline CDR1 and CDR2 sequences are SGHNT and YYREEE (reference sequence).

V usage is TRBV6-4 and J usage is TRBJ2-2; a possible D gene is TRBD1 (5 bases). The CDR3 is 16 amino acids. Germline lookup yields CDR1 MRHNA and CDR2 SNTAGT. The ends were cut back, 0 bases at V and 2 bases at J, with 10 bases in the middle. CDR3 protein: CASSDSTGYNTGELFF. CDR3 coding DNA: TGTGCCAGCAGTGACTCCACAGGCTATAACACCGGGGAGCTGTTTTTT.

Remarks on this clone: A much larger clone sits a single nucleotide away, making a read error possible. Other nucleotide sequences in the sample specify the same CDR3. The chain has TRBV18 and TRBJ1-5; D perhaps matches TRBD1 (6 bases). CDR1 KGHSH and CDR2 LQKENI come from the germline V gene. This CDR3 has 13 amino acids. The CDR3 nucleotides are TGTGCCAGCTCACCGGGACACAGGGAGCCTCAGCATTTT. Protein: CASSPGHREPQHF.

The chain is built from TRBV27 and TRBJ1-1; 8 bases line up with TRBD1. V dropped 5 bases and J dropped 5; count of bases not matched to a gene: 4. This CDR3 has 13 residues. Germline V CDR1 and CDR2: MNHEY, SMNVEV (reference sequence). The chain's CDR3 is CASSPDRGTEAFF. The DNA of the CDR3 is TGTGCCAGCAGTCCCGACAGGGGTACTGAAGCTTTCTTT.

The chain joins TRBV5-1 to TRBJ2-2, with TRBD2 matching over 13 bases. The germline gives CDR1 SGHRS, CDR2 YFSETQ. J gave up 6 bases and V 4 bases, and 3 bases lay outside the gene matches. The CDR3 has 15 amino acids. In DNA form, the CDR3 reads TGCGCCAGCAGCCCAGGGACTAGCGGGGCCGGGGAGCTGTTTTTT. Encoded protein: CASSPGTSGAGELFF.

This clone appeared a few times. The V and J genes are TRBV7-9 and TRBJ1-3; 9 bases line up with TRBD1. Germline V gene data show CDR1 as SEHNR and CDR2 as FQNEAQ (reference sequence). Trimming cost V 7 bases and J 3 bases; bases outside gene matches: 7. CDR3 length equals 15 residues. The CDR3 sequence: CASTPRDRDGNTIYF. CDR3 nucleotides: TGTGCCAGCACCCCTCGGGACAGGGATGGAAACACCATATATTTT.

The chain carries TRBV28 and TRBJ2-4; D may be TRBD1 (6 bases). This CDR3 has 13 amino acids. CDR1 is MDHEN, CDR2 SYDVKM, per germline. V lost 3 bases and J lost 6, with 9 bases in between. In DNA, the CDR3 is TGTGCCAGCAGTTTTTTACAGGGAAACATTCAGTACTTC. Translated: CASSFLQGNIQYF. The entire variable domain, with the rest obtained from reference TRBV28 and TRBJ2-4, is as follows: DVKVTQSSRYLVKRTGEKVFLECVQDMDHENMFWYRQDPGLGLRLIYFSYDVKMKEKGDIPEGYSVSREKKERFSLILESASTNQTSMYLCASSFLQGNIQYFGAGTRLSVL.

The CDR3 DNA reads TGTGCCAGCACCGAGGGAGACGGCTATGGCTACACCTTC. Translated: CASTEGDGYGYTF. The chain employs TRBV6-5 and TRBJ1-2; the D is unclear. Looked up from germline, CDR1 is MNHEY and CDR2 is SVGAGI. CDR3 size: 13 residues. V was shortened by 7 bases and J by 4 bases, with 13 bases between the two germline ends.

This rearrangement joins TRBV6-5 to TRBJ1-5; D may be TRBD1 (5 bases). The CDR3 contains 13 residues. V lost 7 bases and J lost 5, with 12 bases in between. Germline V gene lookup returns CDR1 MNHEY and CDR2 SVGAGI. The CDR3 loop is CASNRGTYQPQHF. The CDR3 DNA is TGTGCCAGCAATAGGGGCACCTATCAGCCCCAGCATTTT.

The chain recombines TRBV28 with TRBJ2-1; 13 bases map to TRBD2. Unmatched junction bases numbered 7, after V lost 5 bases and J lost 6 bases. The CDR3 is made up of 16 amino acids. Germline CDR1 and CDR2: MDHEN and SYDVKM. As DNA, the CDR3 is TGTGCCAGCAGTCGACTAGCGGGAGGAGGGCGCAATGAGCAGTTCTTC. Its protein is CASSRLAGGGRNEQFF.

The rearrangement links TRBV23-1 to TRBJ2-5, with 8 bases identical to TRBD2. TRBV23-1 qualifies as an ORF whose function is uncertain. The length of the CDR3 is 17 residues. Germline trimming cut 0 bases from V and 3 bases from J; bases unmatched to any gene: 9. The CDR3: CASSQSLLAGGKETQYF. The DNA of the CDR3 is TGCGCCAGCAGTCAATCCCTGCTAGCGGGCGGAAAAGAGACCCAGTACTTC.

The count of this clone is one. This chain joins TRBV24-1 and TRBJ2-3, with a tentative D call TRBD2 (8 bases). CDR3 size: 15 residues. Trimming left V 3 bases short and J 4 bases short, with 13 bases between. The germline CDR1 and CDR2 sequences are KGHDR and SFDVKD. The CDR3 DNA reads TGTGCCACCAGTGATCCGGGAGGGGGCCCAGATACGCAGTATTTT. Translating gives CATSDPGGGPDTQYF.

The chain has TRBV2 and TRBJ1-5; D ambiguous. The CDR3 loop spans 12 amino acids. The ends were cut back, 8 bases at V and 9 bases at J, with 14 bases in the middle. Looked up from germline, CDR1 is SNHLY and CDR2 is FYNNEI. DNA for the CDR3: TGTGCCAGCGGTTGGGCAGAGAGGCCCCAGCATTTT. It specifies CASGWAERPQHF.

This clone was recorded a few times. The chain combines TRBV6-8 with TRBJ2-7; D gene ambiguous. Trimming removed 2 bases at V and 2 bases at J, with 10 bases between. This CDR3 contains 14 residues. Germline V gene sequence: CDR1 MNHGY, CDR2 SAAAGT. The CDR3 reads CASSYIARPYEQYV. DNA for the CDR3: TGTGCCAGCAGTTACATAGCTAGACCCTACGAGCAGTACGTC.

The chain employs TRBV15 and TRBJ2-1, with TRBD2 matching over 9 bases. The CDR3 length is 14 residues. Germline CDR1 and CDR2: LNHNV and YYDKDF (reference sequence). The ends lost 3 bases at V and 5 bases at J; junction bases unmatched: 2. CDR3 nucleotides: TGTGCCACCAGCAGGGGACTAGCCGACAATGAGCAGTTCTTC. It specifies CATSRGLADNEQFF.

This chain uses TRBV9 with TRBJ1-3; the D gene is possibly TRBD1 (5 bases). CDR1 is SGDLS and CDR2 is YYNGEE in the germline V gene. Deletions cut 4 bases from V and 8 bases from J, with 13 bases between. The CDR3 covers 13 residues. The CDR3 reads CASSRRGGDTIYF. The CDR3 DNA is TGTGCCAGCAGCCGTAGGGGAGGGGACACCATATATTTT.

Concerning this clone: At one end the junction does not follow the germline gene, possibly because of a read error. The CDR3 nucleotides read TGCAGTGCGCTAACGGACAGGGAATTATTT. Protein sequence: CSALTDRELF. J is TRBJ1-5 and V is TRBV20-1; 8 nucleotides align to TRBD1. This CDR3 contains 10 residues. The V gene's germline CDR1 is DFQATT and CDR2 SNEGSKA (reference sequence).

This clone appeared once. This chain connects TRBV5-4 to TRBJ1-3, with D possibly TRBD1 on 6 matching bases. The germline V gene has CDR1 SGHNT and CDR2 YYREEE (reference sequence). The CDR3 loop spans 15 amino acids. V lost 4 bases to trimming and J lost 0 bases, with 11 bases between them. The CDR3 region has the DNA TGTGCCAGCAGCGAGGGACACCTCTCTGGAAACACCATATATTTT. It encodes CASSEGHLSGNTIYF. Complete variable domain (other parts from reference TRBV5-4 and TRBJ1-3): ETGVTQSPTHLIKTRGQQVTLRCSSQSGHNTVSWYQQALGQGPQFIFQYYREEENGRGNFPPRFSGLQFPNYSSELNVNALELDDSALYLCASSEGHLSGNTIYFGEGSWLTVV.

The V and J genes are TRBV24-1 and TRBJ2-1; 9 bases agree with TRBD2. Germline V gene sequence: CDR1 KGHDR, CDR2 SFDVKD. The CDR3 is 16 amino acids. The V segment lost 3 bases and the J segment 4 bases; nucleotides outside the gene matches: 6. The CDR3 DNA reads TGTGCCACCAGTGATGCCCTAGCGGGGTATTACAATGAGCAGTTCTTC. Amino acid sequence: CATSDALAGYYNEQFF.

V and J are TRBV24-1 and TRBJ2-2, with D possibly being TRBD2 (5 bases). Germline CDR1 is KGHDR and CDR2 is SFDVKD. Trimming stripped 4 bases from V and 2 bases from J, with 16 bases between. This CDR3 has 17 residues. CDR3 in DNA: TGTGCCACCAGTGAGCGAGCACGAGGGTCAAACACCGGGGAGCTGTTTTTT. Its protein product is CATSERARGSNTGELFF.

The chain is built from TRBV7-7 and TRBJ2-1; D not resolved. CDR1 is SSHAT, CDR2 FNYEAQ, per germline (reference sequence). This CDR3 has 13 amino acids. Trimming left V 4 bases short and J 6 bases short, with 10 bases between. CDR3 DNA: TGTGCCAGCAGCTCCCGACGGAGCAATGAGCAGTTCTTC. Protein product: CASSSRRSNEQFF.

The V and J genes are TRBV6-2 or TRBV6-3 and TRBJ1-6; D is undetermined. V was shortened by 4 bases and J by 0 bases, with 13 bases between the two germline ends. This CDR3 comprises 17 residues. Germline V gene data show CDR1 as MNHEY and CDR2 as SVGEGT. CDR3 bases: TGTGCCAGCAGTTCAGGACGGGAGAGCTCCTATAATTCACCCCTCCACTTT. Translated: CASSSGRESSYNSPLHF.